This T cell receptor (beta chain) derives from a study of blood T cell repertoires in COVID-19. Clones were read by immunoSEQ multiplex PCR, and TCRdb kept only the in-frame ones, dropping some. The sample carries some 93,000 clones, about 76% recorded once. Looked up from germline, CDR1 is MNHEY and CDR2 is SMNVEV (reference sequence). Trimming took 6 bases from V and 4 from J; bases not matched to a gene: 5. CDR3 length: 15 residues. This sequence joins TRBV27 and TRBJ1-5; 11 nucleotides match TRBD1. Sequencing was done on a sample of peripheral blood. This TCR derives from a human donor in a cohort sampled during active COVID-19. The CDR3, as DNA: TGTGCCAGCAGCCGGACAGGGGGCGAAAATCAGCCCCAGCATTTT. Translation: CASSRTGGENQPQHF.